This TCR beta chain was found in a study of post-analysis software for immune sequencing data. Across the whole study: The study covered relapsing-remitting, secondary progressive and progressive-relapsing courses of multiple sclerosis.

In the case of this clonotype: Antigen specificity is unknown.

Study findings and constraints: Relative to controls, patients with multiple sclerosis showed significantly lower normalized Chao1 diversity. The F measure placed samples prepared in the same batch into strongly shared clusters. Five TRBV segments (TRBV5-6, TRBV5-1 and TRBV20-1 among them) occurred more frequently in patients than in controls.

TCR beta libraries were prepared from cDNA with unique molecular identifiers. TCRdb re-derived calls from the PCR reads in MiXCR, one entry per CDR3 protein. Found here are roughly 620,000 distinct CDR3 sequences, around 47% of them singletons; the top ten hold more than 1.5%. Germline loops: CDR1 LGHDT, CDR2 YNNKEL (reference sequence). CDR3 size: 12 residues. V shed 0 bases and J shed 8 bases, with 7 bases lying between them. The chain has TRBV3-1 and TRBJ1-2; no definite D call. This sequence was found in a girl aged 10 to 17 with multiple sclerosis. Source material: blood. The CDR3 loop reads CASSQDGWGYTF. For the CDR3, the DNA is TGTGCCAGCAGCCAAGATGGGTGGGGCTACACCTTC.